This TCR beta chain was captured by sequencing in a study of blood T cell repertoires in COVID-19. Across the study: Both acute and convalescent COVID-19 samples were obtained from the United States, Italy and Spain.

V was pared by 2 bases and J by 5 bases, with 7 bases between. CDR1 is MNHEY and CDR2 is SVGAGI in the germline V gene. The CDR3 has 12 amino acids. Original analysis: Estimation of nucleated cell counts was performed using reference gene primer amplification. The repertoire was sequenced with immunoSEQ multiplex PCR; TCRdb's copy has only in-frame clones and lacks some. The V and J calls and clone size are taken from that table; D and trimming were inferred from the DNA. In the table there are approximately 71,000 clones, 79% of which are singletons. This TCR was sampled from a man aged 55 to 70 with active or convalescent COVID-19. The sample consisted of peripheral blood. The chain combines TRBV6-5 with TRBJ2-7; TRBD2 is a possible D gene (5 bases). The CDR3 bases are TGTGCCAGCAGTTACAAGGGAGACGAGCAGTACTTC. Encoded protein: CASSYKGDEQYF.